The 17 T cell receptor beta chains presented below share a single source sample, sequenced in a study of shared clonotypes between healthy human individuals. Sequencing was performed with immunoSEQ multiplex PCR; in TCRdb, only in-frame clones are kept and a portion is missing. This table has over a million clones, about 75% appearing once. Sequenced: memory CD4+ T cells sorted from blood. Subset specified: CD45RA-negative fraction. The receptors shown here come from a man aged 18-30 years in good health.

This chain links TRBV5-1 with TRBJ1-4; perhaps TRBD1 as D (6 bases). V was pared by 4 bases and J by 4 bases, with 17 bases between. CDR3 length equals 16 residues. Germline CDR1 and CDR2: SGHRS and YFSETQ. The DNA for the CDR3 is TGCGCCAGCAGCCCCGGGTCGGACAGCCGTAATGAAAAACTGTTTTTT. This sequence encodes CASSPGSDSRNEKLFF.

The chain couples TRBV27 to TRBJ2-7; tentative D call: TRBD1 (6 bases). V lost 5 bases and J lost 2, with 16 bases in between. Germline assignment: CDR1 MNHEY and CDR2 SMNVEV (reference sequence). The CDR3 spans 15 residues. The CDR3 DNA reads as TGTGCCAGCAGTCCCAGGGGAGAGGGGGCCTACGAGCAGTACTTC. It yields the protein CASSPRGEGAYEQYF.

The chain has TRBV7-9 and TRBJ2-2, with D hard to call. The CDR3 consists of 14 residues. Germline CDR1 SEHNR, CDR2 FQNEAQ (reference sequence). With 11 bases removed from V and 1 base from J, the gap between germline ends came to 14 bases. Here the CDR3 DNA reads TGTGCCTATTCCCCGCAGGAGAACACCGGGGAGCTGTTTTTT. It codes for CAYSPQENTGELFF.

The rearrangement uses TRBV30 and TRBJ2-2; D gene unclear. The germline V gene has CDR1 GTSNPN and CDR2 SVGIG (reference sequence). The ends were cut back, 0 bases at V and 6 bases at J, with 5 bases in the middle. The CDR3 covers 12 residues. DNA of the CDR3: TGTGCCTGGAGTGTAGGGCCCGGGGAGCTGTTTTTT. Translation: CAWSVGPGELFF.

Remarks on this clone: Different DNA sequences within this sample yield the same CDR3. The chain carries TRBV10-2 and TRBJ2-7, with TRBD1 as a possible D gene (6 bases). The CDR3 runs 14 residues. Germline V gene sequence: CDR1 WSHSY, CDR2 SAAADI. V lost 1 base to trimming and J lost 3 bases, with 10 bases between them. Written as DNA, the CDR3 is TGCGCCAGCAGTGAGTACGGACAGAACTACGAGCAGTACTTC. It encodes CASSEYGQNYEQYF.

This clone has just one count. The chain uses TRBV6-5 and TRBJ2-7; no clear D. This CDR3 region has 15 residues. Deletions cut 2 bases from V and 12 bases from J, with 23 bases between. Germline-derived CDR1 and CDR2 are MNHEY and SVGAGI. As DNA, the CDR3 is TGTGCCAGCAGTTACCCCATTAGGCCCCATACTTCTACGTACTTC. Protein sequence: CASSYPIRPHTSTYF.

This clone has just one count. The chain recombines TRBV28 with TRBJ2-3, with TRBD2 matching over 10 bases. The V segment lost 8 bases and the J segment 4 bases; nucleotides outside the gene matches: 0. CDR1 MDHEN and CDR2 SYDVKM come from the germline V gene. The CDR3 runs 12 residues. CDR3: CASGTSADTQYF. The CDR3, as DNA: TGTGCCAGCGGGACTAGCGCAGATACGCAGTATTTT.

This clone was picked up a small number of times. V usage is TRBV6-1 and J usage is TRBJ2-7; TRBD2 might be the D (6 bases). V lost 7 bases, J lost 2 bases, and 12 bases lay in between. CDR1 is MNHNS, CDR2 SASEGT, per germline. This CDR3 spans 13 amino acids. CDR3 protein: CASMPGGAYEQYF. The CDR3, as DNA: TGTGCCAGCATGCCTGGAGGGGCCTACGAGCAGTACTTC.

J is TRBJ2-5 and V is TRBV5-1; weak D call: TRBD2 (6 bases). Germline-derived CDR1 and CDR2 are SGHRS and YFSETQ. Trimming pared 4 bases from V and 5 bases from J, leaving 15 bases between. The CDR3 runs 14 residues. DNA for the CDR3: TGCGCCAGCAGCCCGGGGGACCTGGGGGAGACCCAGTACTTC. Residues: CASSPGDLGETQYF.

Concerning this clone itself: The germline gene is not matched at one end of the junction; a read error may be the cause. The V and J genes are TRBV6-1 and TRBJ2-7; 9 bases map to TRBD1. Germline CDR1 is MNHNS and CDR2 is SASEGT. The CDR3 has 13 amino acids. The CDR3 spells CASSEGRDRVKWF. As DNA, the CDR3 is TGTGCCAGCAGTGAAGGCCGGGACAGGGTAAAGTGGTTC.

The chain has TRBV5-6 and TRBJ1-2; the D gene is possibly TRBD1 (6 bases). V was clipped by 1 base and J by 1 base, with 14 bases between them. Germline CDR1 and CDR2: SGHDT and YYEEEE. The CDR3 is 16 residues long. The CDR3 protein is CASSLFHGGLNYGYTF. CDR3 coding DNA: TGTGCCAGCAGCTTGTTTCACGGGGGCCTTAACTATGGCTACACCTTC.

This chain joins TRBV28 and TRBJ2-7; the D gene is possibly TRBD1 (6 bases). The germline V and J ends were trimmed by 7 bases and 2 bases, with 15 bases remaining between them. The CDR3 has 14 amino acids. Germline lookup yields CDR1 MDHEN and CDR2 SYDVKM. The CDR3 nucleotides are TGTGCCAGCACCGCCCCGGACAGAACCTACGAGCAGTACTTC. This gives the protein CASTAPDRTYEQYF.

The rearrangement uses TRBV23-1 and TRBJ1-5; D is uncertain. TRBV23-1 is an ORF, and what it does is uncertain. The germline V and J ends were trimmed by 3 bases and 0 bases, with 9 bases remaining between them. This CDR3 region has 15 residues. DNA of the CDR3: TGCGCCAGCAGTCAGATCGACGGTAGCAATCAGCCCCAGCATTTT. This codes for CASSQIDGSNQPQHF.

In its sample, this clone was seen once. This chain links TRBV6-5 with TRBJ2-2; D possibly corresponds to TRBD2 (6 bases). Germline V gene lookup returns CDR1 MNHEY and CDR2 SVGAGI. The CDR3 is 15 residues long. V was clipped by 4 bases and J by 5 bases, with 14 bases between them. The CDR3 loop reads CASSSAGKGTGELFF. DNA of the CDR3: TGTGCCAGCAGTTCCGCGGGGAAAGGAACCGGGGAGCTGTTTTTT.

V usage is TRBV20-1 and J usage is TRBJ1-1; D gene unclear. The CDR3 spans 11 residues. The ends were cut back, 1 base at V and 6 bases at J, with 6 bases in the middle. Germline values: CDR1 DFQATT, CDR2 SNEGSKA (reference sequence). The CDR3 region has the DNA TGCAGTGCTAGAGGGTACTCTGAAGCTTTCTTT. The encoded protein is CSARGYSEAFF.

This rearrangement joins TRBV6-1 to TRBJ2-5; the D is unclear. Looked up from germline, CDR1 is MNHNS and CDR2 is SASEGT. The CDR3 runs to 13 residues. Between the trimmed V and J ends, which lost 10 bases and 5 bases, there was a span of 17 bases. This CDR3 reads CATRLPQEETQYF. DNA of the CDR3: TGTGCCACCAGGCTCCCTCAGGAGGAGACCCAGTACTTC.

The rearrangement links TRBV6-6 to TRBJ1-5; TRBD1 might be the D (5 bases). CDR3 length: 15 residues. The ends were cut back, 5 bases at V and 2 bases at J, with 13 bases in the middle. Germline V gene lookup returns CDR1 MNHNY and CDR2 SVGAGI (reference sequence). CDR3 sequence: CASSPGATGNQPQHF. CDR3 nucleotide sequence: TGTGCCAGCAGTCCCGGGGCGACCGGCAATCAGCCCCAGCATTTT.